This entry features one TCR beta chain sequence. Its antigen is unknown. The entry originates in a study of T cell responses to AZD1222 COVID-19 vaccine. General study results and limits: Spike-specific TCR breadth and depth both grew after two AZD1222 doses. The number of AZD1222 recipients seropositive at baseline was only five or six. Samples come after the peak T cell response, not at day 14. The donor group comprised mostly white British people and more females; the analysis possibly underestimated clonal diversity.

Per germline, CDR1 SGHRS and CDR2 YFSETQ. V lost 2 bases to trimming and J lost 0 bases, with 9 bases between them. The CDR3 has 15 residues. The method was immunoSEQ multiplex PCR; TCRdb's version includes in-frame clones alone and lacks a portion of them. Of about 100,000 clones listed, just under 95% were seen once; the top ten hold 2% to 2.5%. The sequence derives from an adult in good health. V is TRBV5-1 and J is TRBJ1-5; D perhaps matches TRBD1 (6 bases). The sequences come from peripheral blood, collected on day 0 of AZD1222 vaccination. In DNA form, the CDR3 reads TGCGCCAGCAGCTTAGCAGGGGTTAGCAATCAGCCCCAGCATTTT. Residues: CASSLAGVSNQPQHF.